Sequencing of this T cell receptor (beta chain) was carried out in a study of T cell responses to AZD1222 COVID-19 vaccine. Trimming removed 7 bases from V and 5 bases from J; junction bases left unmatched: 6. Per the germline V gene, CDR1 is ENHRY and CDR2 is SYGVKD. The length of the CDR3 is 13 residues. Comment on this clone: The antigen is not known.

The repertoire was sequenced with immunoSEQ multiplex PCR; TCRdb's copy has only in-frame clones and lacks some. Among about 190,000 clones, 94% were seen once, and the ten largest hold roughly 9.2%. Study outcomes and limitations: Spike-spanning, vaccine-associated CD4 TCRs were dominant at 160-218 and 743-854.

V is TRBV10-3 and J is TRBJ1-1; 8 nucleotides agree with TRBD1. This clonotype was sampled from an adult in good health. This specimen was peripheral blood, taken on day 0 of AZD1222 vaccination. CDR3 nucleotides: TGTGCCATCATTGATGGACAGGGAACTGAAGCTTTCTTT. Its translation: CAIIDGQGTEAFF.